This T cell receptor (beta chain) was retrieved from a study of control samples from healthy donors and cancer patients. The assay was immunoSEQ multiplex PCR, and TCRdb's table has in-frame clones only and misses some. The sample holds around 100,000 clones; 88% are singletons and the top ten take roughly 14%. Germline lookup yields CDR1 SEHNR and CDR2 FQNEAQ (reference sequence). The CDR3 covers 17 residues. A note on this clone: Its ends do not fully match the called genes, so a read error is possible.

J is TRBJ2-7 and V is TRBV7-9, with D possibly matching TRBD2 (5 bases). Sequencing was done on a sample of blood. The TCR comes from a woman in her sixties or seventies in good health. The CDR3 DNA is TGTGCCAGCAGCCACCCCACGGGAAGGGAACTCGGGTACGAGCTGTACTTC. Residues: CASSHPTGRELGYELYF.